The entry below gives a single T cell receptor beta chain sequence along with its context. The junction had 8 bases not matched to a gene; V was cut back by 6 bases and J by 6 bases. This CDR3 contains 14 residues. Germline CDR1 KGHSH, CDR2 LQKENI. These data come from a study of blood T cell repertoires in COVID-19. The overall study: Spain, Italy and the United States supplied samples that represented acute and convalescent COVID-19. T cells, B-cell-depleted T cells, or PBMCs provided the cDNA or gDNA that served as material.

Per the authors' pipeline: How many nucleated cells were present was estimated from reference gene primer amplification. Measured with immunoSEQ multiplex PCR; TCRdb has only the in-frame clones, and not every one. V and J calls and clone size are as listed in that table; D and trimming were resolved from the DNA. The repertoire holds 200,000 to 300,000 clones, 85% to 90% seen once, with roughly 3.9% in the top ten. The V and J genes are TRBV18 and TRBJ1-2, with 9 bases that match TRBD1. The source material was peripheral blood. This receptor was obtained from a woman aged 40 to 49 with acute or convalescent COVID-19. The CDR3 DNA is TGTGCCAGCTCTCCGACCGGGACAGGGAATGGCTACACCTTC. Amino acid sequence: CASSPTGTGNGYTF.